This T cell receptor (beta chain) was identified during a study of identical twins. All donors were healthy, and all were Caucasian. A template switching step contributed a universal primer site, while unique molecular identifiers were present in the cDNA. TCRdb ran MiXCR on the 5' RACE reads and lists one entry per CDR3 protein. Altogether roughly 350,000 distinct CDR3 sequences are present, approximately 8.7% being singletons, with the ten largest covering more than 8%. The source material was naive T cells sorted from blood. The receptor comes from a woman aged 50 to 65 in good health.

The CDR3 bases are TGTGCCAGCAGCTTACCGAGACAGGGAATCAGGGACAAAACCGGGGAGCTGTTTTTT. Its protein is CASSLPRQGIRDKTGELFF. The chain couples TRBV7-9 to TRBJ2-2; TRBD1 agrees at 7 bases. Germline CDR1 SEHNR, CDR2 FQNEAQ (reference sequence). This CDR3 region has 19 residues. The junction had 17 bases not matched to a gene; V was cut back by 2 bases and J by 5 bases.